The 12 T cell receptor beta chains in this list originate from one sample, sequenced in a study of somatic mutations in cytotoxic T cells in rheumatoid arthritis. The method was immunoSEQ multiplex PCR; TCRdb's version includes in-frame clones alone and lacks a portion of them. The sample has several thousand clones, around 80% seen once; the top ten hold approximately 10%. The sequenced sample was CD8+ T cells sorted from blood. All receptors derive from an adult with rheumatoid arthritis.

The chain couples TRBV6-1 to TRBJ2-7; 8 nucleotides align to TRBD1. Germline values: CDR1 MNHNS, CDR2 SASEGT. Trimming at V came to 2 bases and at J to 5 bases, leaving 8 bases not matched to a gene. The length of the CDR3 is 15 residues. In DNA form, the CDR3 reads TGTGCCAGCAGTGAACCAGGACAGGGTGGCAACGAGCAGTACGTC. Its translation: CASSEPGQGGNEQYV.

The chain has TRBV9 and TRBJ2-3, with a tentative D call TRBD2 (7 bases). The germline V gene has CDR1 SGDLS and CDR2 YYNGEE. Trimming took 4 bases from V and 2 from J, leaving 23 bases between them. The CDR3 runs 18 residues. This chain's CDR3 is CASSPLRFGGGHTDTQYF. The DNA of the CDR3 is TGTGCCAGCAGCCCACTCAGATTTGGCGGGGGACACACAGATACGCAGTATTTT.

The rearrangement joins TRBV11-2 to TRBJ2-5; 9 bases fit TRBD1. The CDR3 totals 15 residues. Germline CDR1 is SGHAT and CDR2 is FQNNGV. The V gene end was trimmed by 4 bases and the J gene end by 2 bases; junction bases not matched to a gene: 5. The CDR3 sequence is CASSSQGAEQETQYF. CDR3 bases: TGTGCCAGCAGCTCACAGGGGGCTGAACAAGAGACCCAGTACTTC.

The rearrangement links TRBV5-4 to TRBJ2-3, with no clear D. CDR1 and CDR2 from the germline V gene are SGHNT and YYREEE (reference sequence). This CDR3 spans 12 amino acids. Trimming shortened V by 1 base and J by 0 bases, and 0 bases separated the two germline ends. CDR3 nucleotides: TGTGCCAGCAGCTTGAGCACAGATACGCAGTATTTT. It is translated as CASSLSTDTQYF.

As to this clone: A junction end diverges from the germline sequence, so it may reflect a read error. The CDR3 sequence is CASLPSASEGEQFF. The DNA of the CDR3 is TGTGCCAGCTTACCATCGGCTAGCGAGGGTGAGCAGTTCTTC. V is TRBV18 and J is TRBJ2-1; TRBD2 is a possible D gene (6 bases). Germline V gene lookup returns CDR1 KGHSH and CDR2 LQKENI. CDR3 size: 14 residues.

The gene calls are TRBV7-9 and TRBJ1-1; TRBD1 matches 8 bases. Looked up from germline, CDR1 is SEHNR and CDR2 is FQNEAQ (reference sequence). The V segment lost 5 bases and the J segment 1 base; nucleotides outside the gene matches: 9. The CDR3 is 16 residues long. CDR3 loop: CASSHSDGQGNTEAFF. In DNA form, the CDR3 reads TGTGCCAGCAGCCACTCGGACGGACAGGGGAACACTGAAGCTTTCTTT.

The gene calls are TRBV11-2 and TRBJ2-5, with 11 positions matching TRBD2. The V segment lost 6 bases and the J segment 3 bases; nucleotides outside the gene matches: 3. This CDR3 contains 14 residues. CDR1 and CDR2 from the germline V gene are SGHAT and FQNNGV. The CDR3 is CASSMTSGEETQYF. CDR3 nucleotide sequence: TGTGCCAGCAGTATGACTAGCGGGGAAGAGACCCAGTACTTC.

This clone is large. The chain recombines TRBV27 with TRBJ2-5; D remains unclear. The CDR3 length is 14 residues. Per germline, CDR1 MNHEY and CDR2 SMNVEV (reference sequence). V dropped 2 bases and J dropped 6 bases, with 13 bases sitting between them. The CDR3 spells CASSLGSSPKTQYF. The CDR3 DNA sequence: TGTGCCAGCAGTTTAGGGTCTAGTCCCAAGACCCAGTACTTC.

The chain combines TRBV28 with TRBJ2-5; 7 positions match TRBD1. In germline, CDR1 is MDHEN, CDR2 SYDVKM. The CDR3 contains 14 residues. The J segment lost 3 bases and the V segment lost 4 bases, leaving 5 bases of the junction unmatched. This chain's CDR3 is CASSSGTVKETQYF. CDR3 in DNA: TGTGCCAGCAGTTCCGGGACAGTTAAAGAGACCCAGTACTTC.

This chain connects TRBV7-6 to TRBJ2-1; weak D call: TRBD2 (5 bases). Trimming left V 4 bases short and J 7 bases short, with 8 bases between. CDR1 and CDR2 (germline): SGHVS, FNYEAQ. CDR3 length: 12 amino acids. CDR3 DNA: TGTGCCAGCAGCTCCCTAGCTAATGAGCAGTTCTTC. Translation gives CASSSLANEQFF. The variable domain in full, completed from reference TRBV7-6 and TRBJ2-1, reads GAGVSQSPRYKVTKRGQDVALRCDPISGHVSLYWYRQALGQGPEFLTYFNYEAQQDKSGLPNDRFSAERPEGSISTLTIQRTEQRDSAMYRCASSSLANEQFFGPGTRLTVL.

This clone was observed a handful of times. CDR3 residues: CASSLSGGSNQPQHF. The CDR3 DNA follows: TGTGCCAGCAGTTTATCAGGGGGGAGCAATCAGCCCCAGCATTTT. The chain is built from TRBV27 and TRBJ1-5; maybe TRBD1 (6 bases). The CDR3 length is 15 residues. Trimming shortened V by 0 bases and J by 1 base, and 7 bases separated the two germline ends. Per germline, CDR1 MNHEY and CDR2 SMNVEV (reference sequence).

The J gene is TRBJ2-1, the V gene TRBV5-1, with TRBD2 identical over 9 bases. Germline V gene sequence: CDR1 SGHRS, CDR2 YFSETQ. There are 16 residues in the CDR3. Trimming removed 4 bases from V and 4 bases from J; junction bases left unmatched: 9. CDR3 loop: CASSPRGSGGYNEQFF. The CDR3 nucleotides read TGCGCCAGCAGCCCCCGGGGTAGCGGGGGATACAATGAGCAGTTCTTC.